The T cell receptor (beta chain) described here comes from a study of blood T cell repertoires in COVID-19. Study-wide background: Samples representing acute and convalescent COVID-19 were sourced from the United States, Italy and Spain. Nucleic acid was either cDNA or gDNA, and it came from T cells, B-cell-depleted T cells, or PBMCs.

Authors' data handling: Nucleated cell counts were estimated from reference gene primer amplification. Profiled with immunoSEQ multiplex PCR; TCRdb holds only in-frame clones, not every one. V and J calls and clone size are copied from that table; D and trimming were computed from the DNA. The data show 55,000 to 80,000 clones, approximately 88% seen once. Sequenced input: peripheral blood. The sequence derives from a human donor in a cohort sampled during active COVID-19.

The CDR3 coding sequence is TGCGCCAGCAGTTCAGGACAGGCGAGCTATGGCTACACCTTC. It specifies CASSSGQASYGYTF. The chain combines TRBV5-1 with TRBJ1-2, with 7 bases that match TRBD1. This CDR3 contains 14 residues. With V trimmed by 5 bases and J by 4 bases, 8 bases remained unmatched. Germline V CDR1 and CDR2: SGHRS, YFSETQ.